Following are 10 T cell receptor beta chains from one sample sequenced in a study of early T cells in non-severe SARS-CoV-2 infection. A single record per CDR3 protein comes from TCRdb applying MiXCR to the 5' RACE reads. The sample has tens of thousands of distinct CDR3 sequences, about 9.3% seen once. The sequenced material came from whole blood. The receptors come from an adult who was a healthcare worker with PCR-confirmed SARS-CoV-2 infection or an uninfected control (not recorded which).

This clonotype was observed many times. An end of the junction does not agree with germline; a read error may underlie this. The J gene is TRBJ2-1, the V gene TRBV7-6, with 9 bases identical to TRBD2. Germline loops: CDR1 SGHVS, CDR2 FNYEAQ. The CDR3 spans 15 residues. CDR3 sequence: CASSVAGVKYNEQFF. The CDR3 DNA follows: TGTGCCAGCAGCGTAGCGGGAGTAAAGTACAATGAGCAGTTCTTC.

This clonotype came up many times. This rearrangement joins TRBV5-5 to TRBJ1-2; tentative D call: TRBD1 (5 bases). Trimming removed 0 bases at V and 4 bases at J, with 16 bases between. Germline values: CDR1 SGHKS, CDR2 YYEKEE (reference sequence). The CDR3 spans 16 residues. The CDR3 here is CASSLAGTYEPYGYTF. CDR3 coding DNA: TGTGCCAGCAGCTTGGCCGGGACTTACGAACCCTATGGCTACACCTTC.

This sequence joins TRBV5-5 and TRBJ1-2, with 7 bases that match TRBD1. The CDR3 is 14 amino acids. V was clipped by 0 bases and J by 6 bases; unmatched bases: 5. The germline CDR1 and CDR2 sequences are SGHKS and YYEKEE (reference sequence). The CDR3 bases are TGTGCCAGCAGCTTGGTTACAGGGGTCCATGGCTACACCTTC. The encoded protein is CASSLVTGVHGYTF. Full variable domain (outside the CDR3, taken from reference TRBV5-5 and TRBJ1-2): DAGVTQSPTHLIKTRGQQVTLRCSPISGHKSVSWYQQVLGQGPQFIFQYYEKEERGRGNFPDRFSARQFPNYSSELNVNALLLGDSALYLCASSLVTGVHGYTFGSGTRLTVV.

This chain connects TRBV29-1 to TRBJ2-1; no reliable D call. V was shortened by 1 base and J by 8 bases, with 12 bases between the two germline ends. Per germline, CDR1 SQVTM and CDR2 ANQGSEA. CDR3 length equals 13 residues. The CDR3 is CSVEGAAWDEQFF. The CDR3 bases are TGCAGCGTTGAAGGGGCGGCTTGGGATGAGCAGTTCTTC.

CDR3 sequence: CATSDSRPTGELFF. The CDR3 bases are TGTGCCACCAGTGACTCCAGGCCTACCGGGGAGCTGTTTTTT. J is TRBJ2-2 and V is TRBV24-1; D uncertain. V was pared by 4 bases and J by 5 bases, with 10 bases between. The CDR3 spans 14 residues. The germline V gene has CDR1 KGHDR and CDR2 SFDVKD.

This clonotype was recorded at least ten times. In DNA form, the CDR3 reads TGTGCCAGCAGCCCCCAGGGGGGGGGATCAGGAAACACCATATATTTT. Its protein product is CASSPQGGGSGNTIYF. This chain uses TRBV7-2 with TRBJ1-3; TRBD1 matches at 7 bases. Trimming cost V 5 bases and J 4 bases; bases outside gene matches: 11. This CDR3 is 16 amino acids long. Germline CDR1 is SGHTA and CDR2 is FQGNSA. The whole variable domain, remainder taken from reference TRBV7-2 and TRBJ1-3, is GAGVSQSPSNKVTEKGKDVELRCDPISGHTALYWYRQSLGQGLEFLIYFQGNSAPDKSGLPSDRFSAERTGGSVSTLTIQRTQQEDSAVYLCASSPQGGGSGNTIYFGEGSWLTVV.

V gene TRBV7-9 combines with J gene TRBJ1-2; D unresolved. The CDR3 is 11 residues long. Trimming removed 5 bases from V and 6 bases from J, with 7 bases in between. Looked up from germline, CDR1 is SEHNR and CDR2 is FQNEAQ (reference sequence). The CDR3 region is CASSPTDGYTF. DNA of the CDR3: TGTGCCAGCAGCCCCACTGATGGCTACACCTTC.

This clonotype was observed at least ten times. This chain links TRBV7-9 with TRBJ1-3; D is unresolved. The CDR3 sequence is 15 residues long. Germline V lookup: CDR1 SEHNR, CDR2 FQNEAQ (reference sequence). The V end lost 0 bases, the J end lost 2 bases, and 8 bases lay between the germline ends. CDR3 sequence (DNA): TGTGCCAGCAGCTTAGCGCCTAAACCTGGAAACACCATATATTTT. Its protein is CASSLAPKPGNTIYF.

This clonotype was counted between two and nine times. At one end, the junction sequence differs from germline, possibly due to a read error. The chain uses TRBV12-5 and TRBJ1-2; D is unclear. This CDR3 spans 13 amino acids. CDR1 LGHNT and CDR2 FRNRAP come from the germline V gene. CDR3 sequence: CASVLSGNYGYTF. DNA of the CDR3: TGTGCTAGTGTTTTGTCGGGGAACTATGGCTACACCTTC.

V and J are TRBV29-1 and TRBJ2-1; 14 bases line up with TRBD2. Germline V gene sequence: CDR1 SQVTM, CDR2 ANQGSEA. There are 15 residues in the CDR3. With V trimmed by 4 bases and J by 4 bases, 3 bases remained unmatched. CDR3 loop: CSVGGTSGSYNEQFF. In nucleotides, the CDR3 is TGCAGCGTTGGAGGGACTAGCGGGAGTTACAATGAGCAGTTCTTC.